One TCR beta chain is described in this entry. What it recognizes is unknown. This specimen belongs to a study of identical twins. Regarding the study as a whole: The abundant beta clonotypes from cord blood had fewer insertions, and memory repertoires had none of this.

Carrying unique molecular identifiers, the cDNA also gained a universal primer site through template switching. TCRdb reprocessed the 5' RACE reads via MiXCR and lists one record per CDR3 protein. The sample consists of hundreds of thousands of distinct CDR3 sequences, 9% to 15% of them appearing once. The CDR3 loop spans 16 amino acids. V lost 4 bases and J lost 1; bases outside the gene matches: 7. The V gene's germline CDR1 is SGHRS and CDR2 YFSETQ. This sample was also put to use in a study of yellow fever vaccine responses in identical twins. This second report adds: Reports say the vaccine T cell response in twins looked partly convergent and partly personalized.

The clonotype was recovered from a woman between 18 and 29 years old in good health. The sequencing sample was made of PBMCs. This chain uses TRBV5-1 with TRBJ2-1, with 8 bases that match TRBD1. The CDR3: CASSLLDRASYNEQFF. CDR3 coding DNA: TGCGCCAGCAGCCTCCTGGACAGGGCTTCCTACAATGAGCAGTTCTTC.